The clone carrying this T cell receptor beta chain was recorded many times. No antigen is known for it. Amplification of the TCR beta CDR3 regions used RNA transcripts (as template). An initial RT-PCR round employing HTBI primers preceded a second-round multiplex PCR. One entry per CDR3 protein, called by TCRdb with MiXCR from the multiplex PCR reads. This sample has about 380,000 distinct CDR3 sequences; roughly 14% occur once, and the top ten carry 5.5% to 7%. V dropped 3 bases and J dropped 6 bases, with 17 bases sitting between them. Germline CDR1 is LNHNV and CDR2 is YYDKDF (reference sequence). CDR3 length: 16 residues. This entry is derived from a study of Graves' ophthalmopathy and Graves' hyperthyroidism. Notes on the study in general: Most thyroid clonotypes expanded beyond 0.001 frequency were also found in blood.

The source is a woman aged 18-29 years with stable Graves' hyperthyroidism. The chain is built from TRBV15 and TRBJ2-2; the D gene is possibly TRBD1 (6 bases). Material for sequencing was peripheral blood. This CDR3 reads CATSSPTGYGSGELFF. The CDR3 bases are TGTGCCACCAGCAGTCCCACAGGGTACGGGTCCGGGGAGCTGTTTTTT. The full variable domain, with the rest looked up from reference TRBV15 and TRBJ2-2, is DAMVIQNPRYQVTQFGKPVTLSCSQTLNHNVMYWYQQKSSQAPKLLFHYYDKDFNNEADTPDNFQSRRPNTSFCFLDIRSPGLGDTAMYLCATSSPTGYGSGELFFGEGSRLTVL.